This T cell receptor beta chain was retrieved from a study of T cell responses to AZD1222 COVID-19 vaccine. About the research overall: Samples with a second dose at about 4 or about 12 weeks were pooled together.

The study's findings and limits: As reported, nearly half of all spike-specific TCRs target variant regions that are unmutated. No day 14 peak samples; only post-peak repertoires were characterized. Donors were mostly white British, more females; clonal diversity possibly underestimated.

V shed 4 bases, J shed 0 bases, and the junction held 4 bases outside the gene matches. The CDR3 has 16 residues. Germline V CDR1 and CDR2: LNHDA, SQIVND (reference sequence). Comments on this clone: Antigen unknown.

TCRdb's table, derived via immunoSEQ multiplex PCR, lists solely in-frame clones and lacks some. This sample has 95,000 to 150,000 clones, with roughly nine tenths found just once. Sample: peripheral blood, taken on day 0 of AZD1222 vaccination. The V call is TRBV19, the J call TRBJ2-2; TRBD2 aligns across 8 bases. This sequence originates from an adult in good health. This CDR3 reads CASSKNSGTNTGELFF. CDR3 DNA: TGTGCCAGTAGTAAGAATAGCGGGACGAACACCGGGGAGCTGTTTTTT.